Listed here are 20 T cell receptor beta chains from one sample, sequenced in a study of blood T cell repertoires in COVID-19. Assay: immunoSEQ multiplex PCR; the TCRdb copy retains only in-frame clones and omits some. The repertoire holds 220,000 or so clones, with roughly 89% as singletons. Sequencing was carried out using PBMCs or T cells enriched from blood (not recorded which). The receptors were gathered from a man aged 30-40 years who had been exposed to COVID-19.

This chain connects TRBV7-2 to TRBJ2-1; the D gene is possibly TRBD1 (6 bases). V was pared by 5 bases and J by 0 bases, with 11 bases between. The germline CDR1 and CDR2 sequences are SGHTA and FQGNSA. This CDR3 has 15 residues. The CDR3 DNA sequence: TGTGCCAGCAGCCCCGACAGGATCTCCTACAATGAGCAGTTCTTC. It specifies CASSPDRISYNEQFF.

This chain uses TRBV7-2 with TRBJ1-2, with D perhaps TRBD1 (5 bases). The CDR3 is 14 residues long. Per germline, CDR1 SGHTA and CDR2 FQGNSA. V was cut by 1 base and J by 1 base, with 7 bases left in between. The CDR3 loop reads CASSLGQGNYGYTF. For the CDR3, the DNA is TGTGCCAGCAGCTTAGGGCAGGGTAACTATGGCTACACCTTC.

V and J are TRBV18 and TRBJ2-7; possibly TRBD2 for D (6 bases). Germline-derived CDR1 and CDR2 are KGHSH and LQKENI. This CDR3 comprises 12 residues. In DNA, the CDR3 is TGTGAAATATTCCTGGAGGGCTACGAGCAGTACTTC. Translating it yields CEIFLEGYEQYF.

The V call is TRBV11-2, the J call TRBJ1-1; 10 nucleotides line up with TRBD1. Germline assignment: CDR1 SGHAT and CDR2 FQNNGV. The CDR3 is 15 residues long. V shed 0 bases and J 4 bases; nucleotides not matched to a gene: 2. The CDR3 is CASSLETGGTTEAFF. Here the CDR3 DNA reads TGTGCCAGCAGCTTAGAGACAGGGGGCACCACTGAAGCTTTCTTT. The whole variable domain, remainder taken from reference TRBV11-2 and TRBJ1-1, is EAGVAQSPRYKIIEKRQSVAFWCNPISGHATLYWYQQILGQGPKLLIQFQNNGVVDDSQLPKDRFSAERLKGVDSTLKIQPAKLEDSAVYLCASSLETGGTTEAFFGQGTRLTVV.

V and J are TRBV19 and TRBJ2-3; TRBD2 agrees at 8 bases. There are 17 residues in the CDR3. With V trimmed by 5 bases and J by 2 bases, 12 bases remained unmatched. Germline-derived CDR1 and CDR2 are LNHDA and SQIVND (reference sequence). The DNA for the CDR3 is TGTGCCAGTAGTTTCCGGGAAGCGGGGGTCTCCACAGATACGCAGTATTTT. It translates to CASSFREAGVSTDTQYF.

The gene calls are TRBV7-3 and TRBJ2-3, with a possible D match to TRBD1 (6 bases). V lost 2 bases, J lost 5 bases, and 14 bases lay in between. The CDR3 is 15 amino acids. The germline V gene has CDR1 SGHTA and CDR2 FQGTGA. The CDR3 DNA reads as TGTGCCAGCAGCTTAGAGAGCAGGGGCGGAGATACGCAGTATTTT. Its translation is CASSLESRGGDTQYF.

V and J are TRBV3-1 (or the pseudogene TRBV3-2) and TRBJ2-5; 7 bases align to TRBD1. The J call may be wrong; the DNA end is better matched by TRBJ2-7. This CDR3 contains 11 residues. Looked up from germline, CDR1 is LGHDT and CDR2 is YNNKEL (reference sequence). CDR3 protein: CASSTGVEQYF. DNA for the CDR3: TGTGCCAGCAGCACAGGGGTCGAGCAGTACTTC.

This clone is a singleton in its sample. The J gene is TRBJ2-3, the V gene TRBV5-5, with D perhaps matching TRBD2 (6 bases). Germline V gives CDR1 SGHKS, CDR2 YYEKEE (reference sequence). The CDR3 is made up of 14 amino acids. Trimming took off 3 bases at V and 0 bases at J, with 8 bases between the two ends. CDR3 nucleotide sequence: TGTGCCAGCAGCTCCGGGACTAGCACAGATACGCAGTATTTT. As protein: CASSSGTSTDTQYF.

V gene TRBV29-1 combines with J gene TRBJ2-7; tentative D call: TRBD2 (5 bases). The germline V gene encodes CDR1 SQVTM and CDR2 ANQGSEA. This CDR3 contains 13 residues. With 5 bases removed from V and 1 base from J, the gap between germline ends came to 12 bases. The CDR3 coding sequence is TGCAGCGTTACATCCGGGGTTTCCTACGAGCAGTACTTC. It specifies CSVTSGVSYEQYF.

The chain couples TRBV15 to TRBJ1-5, with D uncertain. The CDR3 has 15 residues. The V gene's germline CDR1 is LNHNV and CDR2 YYDKDF (reference sequence). Deletions cut 3 bases from V and 7 bases from J, with 16 bases between. The CDR3 DNA reads TGTGCCACCAGCAGCCCGTTTGGGTTGGAGCAGCCCCAGCATTTT. As protein: CATSSPFGLEQPQHF.

Written as DNA, the CDR3 is TGTGCCAGCAGTGGACTAGTGAGGGAGACCCAGTACTTC. The encoded protein is CASSGLVRETQYF. The chain uses TRBV3-1 (or the pseudogene TRBV3-2) and TRBJ2-5; TRBD2 matches 7 bases. This CDR3 is built from 13 residues. The germline V gene has CDR1 LGHDT and CDR2 YNNKEL (reference sequence). Trimming took 6 bases from V and 5 from J; bases not matched to a gene: 6.

This chain joins TRBV7-9 and TRBJ2-1; 9 nucleotides match TRBD1. There are 15 residues in the CDR3. Germline V gene lookup returns CDR1 SEHNR and CDR2 FQNEAQ (reference sequence). V lost 1 base to trimming and J lost 4 bases; unmatched junction nucleotides: 2. The chain's CDR3 is CASSLGGTGYNEQFF. The DNA of the CDR3 is TGTGCCAGCAGCTTAGGCGGGACAGGGTACAATGAGCAGTTCTTC.

Written as DNA, the CDR3 is TGTGCCTGCTACATCGGGGGGGGAGATAACGAGCAGTACTTC. Translating it yields CACYIGGGDNEQYF. V gene TRBV30 combines with J gene TRBJ2-7, with 8 bases lining up with TRBD2. Germline trimming cut 6 bases from V and 5 bases from J; bases unmatched to any gene: 12. Germline-derived CDR1 and CDR2 are GTSNPN and SVGIG (reference sequence). CDR3 size: 14 residues.

The rearrangement links TRBV6-5 to TRBJ1-2, with 7 bases matching TRBD1. In germline, CDR1 is MNHEY, CDR2 SVGAGI. The CDR3 consists of 14 residues. V was pared by 2 bases and J by 7 bases, with 7 bases of the junction left unmatched. The chain's CDR3 is CASSYRAGGVGYTF. The CDR3 DNA reads as TGTGCCAGCAGTTACCGGGCAGGGGGAGTTGGCTACACCTTC.

V gene TRBV5-6 combines with J gene TRBJ2-1, with 8 nucleotides matching TRBD1. Germline V CDR1 and CDR2: SGHDT, YYEEEE. The CDR3 consists of 15 residues. J lost 7 bases, V lost 4 bases, and 10 bases had no gene match. CDR3 region: CASSLPTGVENEQFF. In nucleotides, the CDR3 is TGTGCCAGCAGCCTACCGACAGGGGTGGAAAATGAGCAGTTCTTC.

The J gene is TRBJ2-5, the V gene TRBV5-3, with D perhaps matching TRBD1 (5 bases). TRBV5-3 is given ORF status, its function remaining uncertain. V was shortened by 0 bases and J by 5 bases, with 5 bases between the two germline ends. CDR3 length: 12 residues. The CDR3 bases are TGTGCCAGAAGCTTGGCAGGGGAGACCCAGTACTTC. It codes for CARSLAGETQYF.

DNA for the CDR3: TGCAGTGCTAGTAACGCAGGGGAAGGTAGTAATTCACCCCTCCACTTT. Protein sequence: CSASNAGEGSNSPLHF. This sequence joins TRBV20-1 and TRBJ1-6; a possible D gene is TRBD1 (6 bases). The V end was cut by 3 bases, the J end by 6 bases, with 18 bases between. This CDR3 region has 16 residues. Germline loops: CDR1 DFQATT, CDR2 SNEGSKA (reference sequence).

The chain recombines TRBV4-1 with TRBJ1-5, with D possibly TRBD1 on 6 matching bases. CDR3 size: 17 residues. Germline values: CDR1 MGHRA, CDR2 YSYEKL. V lost 1 base and J lost 2, with 15 bases in between. The CDR3 loop is CASSQGRTRGRNQPQHF. CDR3 nucleotide sequence: TGCGCCAGCAGCCAAGGGAGAACCAGGGGCCGCAATCAGCCCCAGCATTTT.

This chain connects TRBV9 to TRBJ2-5, with 7 bases that match TRBD2. Germline CDR1 reads SGDLS; CDR2 reads YYNGEE. With 4 bases clipped from V and 6 bases from J, the junction kept 18 bases outside the gene matches. The CDR3 runs to 17 residues. CDR3 protein: CASSRTGGTGVMQTQYF. CDR3 sequence (DNA): TGTGCCAGCAGCCGAACGGGGGGTACGGGTGTAATGCAGACCCAGTACTTC.

This clone appeared once. J is TRBJ1-1 and V is TRBV25-1, with 7 nucleotides matching TRBD1. Trimming cost V 5 bases and J 4 bases; bases outside gene matches: 1. The CDR3 loop spans 12 amino acids. From germline, CDR1 is MGHDK and CDR2 SYGVNS. The CDR3 region has the DNA TGTGCCAGCAGTACAGGGGTCACTGAAGCTTTCTTT. Translating it yields CASSTGVTEAFF.